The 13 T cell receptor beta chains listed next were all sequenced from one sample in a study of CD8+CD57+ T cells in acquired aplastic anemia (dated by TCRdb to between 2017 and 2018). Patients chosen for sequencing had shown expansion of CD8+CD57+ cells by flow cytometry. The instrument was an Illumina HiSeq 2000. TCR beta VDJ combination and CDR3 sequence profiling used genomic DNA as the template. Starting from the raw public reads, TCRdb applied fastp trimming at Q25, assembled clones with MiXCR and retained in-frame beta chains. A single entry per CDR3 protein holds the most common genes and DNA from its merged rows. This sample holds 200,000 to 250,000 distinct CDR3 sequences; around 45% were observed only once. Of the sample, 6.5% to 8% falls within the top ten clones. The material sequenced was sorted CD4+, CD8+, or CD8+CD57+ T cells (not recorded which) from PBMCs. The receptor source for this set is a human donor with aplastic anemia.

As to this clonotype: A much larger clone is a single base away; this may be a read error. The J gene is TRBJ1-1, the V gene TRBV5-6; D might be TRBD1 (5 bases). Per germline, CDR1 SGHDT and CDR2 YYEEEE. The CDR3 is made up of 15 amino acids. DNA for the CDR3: TGTACCAGCAGCTTGGAGATGGACATGAACACTGAAGCTTTCTTT. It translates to CTSSLEMDMNTEAFF.

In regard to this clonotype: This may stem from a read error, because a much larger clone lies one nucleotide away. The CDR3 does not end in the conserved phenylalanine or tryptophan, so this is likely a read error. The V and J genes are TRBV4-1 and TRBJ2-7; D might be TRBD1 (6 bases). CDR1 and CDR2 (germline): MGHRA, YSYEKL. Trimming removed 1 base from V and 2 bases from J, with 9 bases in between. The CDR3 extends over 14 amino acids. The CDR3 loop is CASSQGRGTYEQYL. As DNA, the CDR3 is TGCGCCAGCAGCCAAGGCAGGGGTACCTACGAGCAGTACCTC.

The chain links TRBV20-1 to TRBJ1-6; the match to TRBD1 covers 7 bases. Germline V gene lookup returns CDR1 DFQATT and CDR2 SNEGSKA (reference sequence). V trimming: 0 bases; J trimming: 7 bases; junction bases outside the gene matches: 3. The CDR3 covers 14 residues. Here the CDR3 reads CSARDEGGNSPLHF. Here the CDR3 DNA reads TGCAGTGCTAGAGATGAAGGGGGCAATTCACCCCTCCACTTT.

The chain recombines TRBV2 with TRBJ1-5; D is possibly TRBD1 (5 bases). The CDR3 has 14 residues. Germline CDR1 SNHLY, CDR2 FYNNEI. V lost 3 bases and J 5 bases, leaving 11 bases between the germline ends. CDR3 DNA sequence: TGTGCCAGCAGTGAGGGGCAGGGTCATCAGCCCCAGCATTTT. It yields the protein CASSEGQGHQPQHF.

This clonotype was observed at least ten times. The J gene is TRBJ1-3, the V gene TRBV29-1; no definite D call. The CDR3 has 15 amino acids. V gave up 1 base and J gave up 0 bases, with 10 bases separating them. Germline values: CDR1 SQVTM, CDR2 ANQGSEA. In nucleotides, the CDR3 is TGCAGCGTTGAAGCATGGAACCACTCTGGAAACACCATATATTTT. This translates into CSVEAWNHSGNTIYF. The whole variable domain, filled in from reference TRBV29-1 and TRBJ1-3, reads SAVISQKPSRDICQRGTSLTIQCQVDSQVTMMFWYRQQPGQSLTLIATANQGSEATYESGFVIDKFPISRPNLTFSTLTVSNMSPEDSSIYLCSVEAWNHSGNTIYFGEGSWLTVV.

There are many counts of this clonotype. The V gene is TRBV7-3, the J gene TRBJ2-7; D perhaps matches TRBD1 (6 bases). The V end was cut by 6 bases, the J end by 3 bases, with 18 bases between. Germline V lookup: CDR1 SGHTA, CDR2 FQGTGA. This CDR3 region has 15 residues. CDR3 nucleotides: TGTGCCAGCAGTCGAGCACCAGACAGGAGCTACGAGCAGTACTTC. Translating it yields CASSRAPDRSYEQYF.

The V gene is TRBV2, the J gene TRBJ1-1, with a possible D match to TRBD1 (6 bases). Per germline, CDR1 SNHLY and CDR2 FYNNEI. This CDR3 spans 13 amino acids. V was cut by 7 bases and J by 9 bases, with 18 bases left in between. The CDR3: CASTNAQGNKAFF. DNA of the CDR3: TGTGCCAGCACCAACGCCCAGGGGAATAAAGCTTTCTTT.

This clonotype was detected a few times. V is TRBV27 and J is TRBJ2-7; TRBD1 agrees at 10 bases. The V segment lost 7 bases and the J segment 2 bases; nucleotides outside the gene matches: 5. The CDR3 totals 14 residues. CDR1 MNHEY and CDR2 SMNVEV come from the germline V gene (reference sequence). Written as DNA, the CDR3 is TGTGCCAGCACCCCGACAGGGGGCACCTACGAGCAGTACTTC. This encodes CASTPTGGTYEQYF.

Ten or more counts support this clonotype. The CDR3 loop is CASRTSGRMNTEAFF. CDR3 in DNA: TGTGCCAGCAGGACATCGGGTCGGATGAACACTGAAGCTTTCTTT. The rearrangement uses TRBV2 and TRBJ1-1; no definite D call. Looked up from germline, CDR1 is SNHLY and CDR2 is FYNNEI. Trimming took 6 bases from V and 0 from J, leaving 14 bases between them. This CDR3 contains 15 residues.

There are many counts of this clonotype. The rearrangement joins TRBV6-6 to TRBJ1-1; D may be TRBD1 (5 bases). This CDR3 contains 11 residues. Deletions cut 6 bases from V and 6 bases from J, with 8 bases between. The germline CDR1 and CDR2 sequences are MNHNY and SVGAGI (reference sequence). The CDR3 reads CASSPGSEAFF. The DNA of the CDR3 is TGTGCCAGCAGCCCAGGGTCTGAAGCTTTCTTT.

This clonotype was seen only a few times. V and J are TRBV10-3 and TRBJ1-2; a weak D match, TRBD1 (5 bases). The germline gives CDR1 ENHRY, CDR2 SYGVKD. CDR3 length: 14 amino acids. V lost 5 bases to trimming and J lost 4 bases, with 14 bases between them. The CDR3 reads CAISYGQGPYGYTF. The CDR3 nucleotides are TGTGCCATCAGTTATGGGCAGGGCCCCTATGGCTACACCTTC.

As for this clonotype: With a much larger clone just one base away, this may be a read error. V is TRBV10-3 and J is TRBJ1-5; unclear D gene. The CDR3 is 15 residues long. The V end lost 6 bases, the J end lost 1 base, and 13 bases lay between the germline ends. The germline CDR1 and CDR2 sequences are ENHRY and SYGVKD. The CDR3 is CAISLGASSNQPQHF. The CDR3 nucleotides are TGTGCCATCAGCTTGGGAGCTAGCAGCAATCAGCCCCAGCATTTT.

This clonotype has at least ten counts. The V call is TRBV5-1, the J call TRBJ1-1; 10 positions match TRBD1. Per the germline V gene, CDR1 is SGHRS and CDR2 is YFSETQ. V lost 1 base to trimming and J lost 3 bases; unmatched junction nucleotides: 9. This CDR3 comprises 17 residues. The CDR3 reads CASSLHPGQGRYTEAFF. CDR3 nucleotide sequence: TGCGCCAGCAGCTTGCACCCGGGACAGGGGCGGTACACTGAAGCTTTCTTT.